These 29 T cell receptor beta chains share one sample of origin, sequenced in a study of OX40 agonist ivuxolimab in advanced cancers. Some clones are missing from TCRdb's copy, which holds only in-frame ones; the method was immunoSEQ multiplex PCR. Of 35,000 to 55,000 clones listed, 87% are singletons. The sample was CD4+ or CD8+ T cells sorted from blood, taken in a trial of the OX40 agonist ivuxolimab. All receptors come from an adult with an advanced solid tumor such as melanoma, head and neck, liver or kidney cancer.

A single count supports this clone. The chain uses TRBV29-1 and TRBJ2-7; perhaps TRBD2 as D (5 bases). Trimming took off 4 bases at V and 7 bases at J, with 20 bases between the two ends. Germline CDR1 and CDR2: SQVTM and ANQGSEA. The CDR3 has 14 residues. The CDR3 loop is CSVVGNLISGEQYF. CDR3 DNA sequence: TGCAGCGTTGTGGGGAACCTAATCTCGGGGGAGCAGTACTTC.

The chain has TRBV4-1 and TRBJ2-3, with 12 bases lining up with TRBD2. J lost 4 bases, V lost 1 base, and 9 bases had no gene match. Germline-derived CDR1 and CDR2 are MGHRA and YSYEKL. CDR3 size: 18 residues. CDR3 region: CASSQVALAGGAADTQYF. The CDR3 bases are TGCGCCAGCAGCCAAGTCGCGCTAGCGGGAGGGGCGGCAGATACGCAGTATTTT.

The table lists this clone with a count of one. The J gene is TRBJ1-1, the V gene TRBV29-1; D gene unclear. Germline V gene lookup returns CDR1 SQVTM and CDR2 ANQGSEA. Trimming pared 2 bases from V and 1 base from J, leaving 8 bases between. The CDR3 is 13 amino acids. CDR3 nucleotide sequence: TGCAGCGTTGAAATTCGGCCGAACACTGAAGCTTTCTTT. It is translated as CSVEIRPNTEAFF.

The chain has TRBV15 and TRBJ2-7, with D possibly being TRBD2 (6 bases). The V end lost 6 bases, the J end lost 2 bases, and 14 bases lay between the germline ends. CDR3 length: 14 amino acids. Per the germline V gene, CDR1 is LNHNV and CDR2 is YYDKDF (reference sequence). The DNA of the CDR3 is TGTGCCACCAGGATGGGACGGGGGACCTACGAGCAGTACTTC. Its translation: CATRMGRGTYEQYF.

This chain links TRBV5-1 with TRBJ2-5, with D unclear. In germline, CDR1 is SGHRS, CDR2 YFSETQ. This CDR3 is built from 14 residues. Trimming left V 0 bases short and J 2 bases short, with 8 bases between. The CDR3 loop is CASSLGPTQETQYF. DNA for the CDR3: TGCGCCAGCAGCTTGGGACCAACTCAAGAGACCCAGTACTTC.

The gene calls are TRBV5-1 and TRBJ2-1; the D gene is possibly TRBD1 (6 bases). CDR1 SGHRS and CDR2 YFSETQ come from the germline V gene. CDR3 size: 13 residues. V was trimmed by 5 bases and J by 5 bases, leaving 11 bases between them. CDR3 bases: TGCGCCAGCAGATCGCGGACAGACAATGAGCAGTTCTTC. This encodes CASRSRTDNEQFF.

This clone was seen more than once but under ten times. V and J are TRBV7-3 and TRBJ2-1; 9 bases fit TRBD2. There are 16 residues in the CDR3. The V and J ends lost 5 bases and 6 bases, in that order; junction bases with no gene match: 11. Germline V gene lookup returns CDR1 SGHTA and CDR2 FQGTGA. The CDR3 protein is CASSPRVAGVSNEQFF. The CDR3 DNA reads as TGTGCCAGCAGCCCCAGGGTAGCGGGAGTCTCCAATGAGCAGTTCTTC. The full variable domain, with the rest looked up from reference TRBV7-3 and TRBJ2-1, is GAGVSQTPSNKVTEKGKYVELRCDPISGHTALYWYRQSLGQGPEFLIYFQGTGAADDSGLPNDRFFAVRPEGSVSTLKIQRTERGDSAVYLCASSPRVAGVSNEQFFGPGTRLTVL.

This clone was found once. The CDR3, as DNA: TGTGCCAGCATGAGGACAGGGCCCCTCAATGAGCAGTTCTTC. Its translation: CASMRTGPLNEQFF. This chain links TRBV28 with TRBJ2-1; 8 bases map to TRBD1. This CDR3 comprises 14 residues. Germline V gene lookup returns CDR1 MDHEN and CDR2 SYDVKM. V lost 7 bases, J lost 6 bases, and 8 bases stayed unmatched.

The chain combines TRBV2 with TRBJ1-3; D uncertain. Germline V lookup: CDR1 SNHLY, CDR2 FYNNEI. Trimming took off 6 bases at V and 0 bases at J, with 15 bases between the two ends. The CDR3 covers 16 residues. The CDR3 DNA reads TGTGCCAGCAGAAAGGACTTCCCGAGCTCTGGAAACACCATATATTTT. Translation gives CASRKDFPSSGNTIYF.

For the CDR3, the DNA is TGTGCCAGCAGCGTAACAAGTAGCGGGGAGCTGTTTTTT. The encoded protein is CASSVTSSGELFF. J is TRBJ2-2 and V is TRBV9; no firm D call. The CDR3 length is 13 residues. CDR1 SGDLS and CDR2 YYNGEE come from the germline V gene. The ends were cut back, 1 base at V and 7 bases at J, with 8 bases in the middle. Drawing the rest from reference TRBV9 and TRBJ2-2, the complete variable domain is DSGVTQTPKHLITATGQRVTLRCSPRSGDLSVYWYQQSLDQGLQFLIQYYNGEERAKGNILERFSAQQFPDLHSELNLSSLELGDSALYFCASSVTSSGELFFGEGSRLTVL.

The CDR3 region has the DNA TGCGCCAGCAGCCAAGTTAGGGGACCGGGTACAGATACGCAGTATTTT. Amino acid sequence: CASSQVRGPGTDTQYF. This chain links TRBV4-1 with TRBJ2-3; D possibly matches TRBD1 or TRBD2 (5 bases each). Germline loops: CDR1 MGHRA, CDR2 YSYEKL. Trimming cost V 1 base and J 3 bases, with 14 bases left between them. There are 16 residues in the CDR3.

This chain links TRBV6-5 with TRBJ1-5; no definite D call. The germline V gene encodes CDR1 MNHEY and CDR2 SVGAGI. This CDR3 comprises 13 residues. Deletions cut 6 bases from V and 6 bases from J, with 12 bases between. The CDR3: CASRPSLTQPQHF. CDR3 DNA sequence: TGTGCCAGCAGGCCCAGTTTAACTCAGCCCCAGCATTTT.

The CDR3 region has the DNA TGTGCCAGCAGTGTTGACAATTCCTACGAGCAGTACTTC. This codes for CASSVDNSYEQYF. V and J are TRBV2 and TRBJ2-7; unclear D gene. Germline CDR1 reads SNHLY; CDR2 reads FYNNEI. The CDR3 consists of 13 residues. V lost 4 bases and J lost 1, with 8 bases in between.

V usage is TRBV5-6 and J usage is TRBJ2-2; D may be TRBD2 (6 bases). The CDR3 contains 18 residues. The germline V gene has CDR1 SGHDT and CDR2 YYEEEE. V was trimmed by 2 bases and J by 0 bases, leaving 17 bases between them. CDR3 DNA: TGTGCCAGCAGCTTTGCAGTGTCGGGAGTTACGAACACCGGGGAGCTGTTTTTT. Translation gives CASSFAVSGVTNTGELFF.

The J gene is TRBJ1-4, the V gene TRBV4-1; D not resolved. CDR3 length: 18 residues. The V and J ends lost 0 bases and 2 bases respectively, with 16 bases between them. The germline CDR1 and CDR2 sequences are MGHRA and YSYEKL. CDR3 bases: TGCGCCAGCAGCCAAGATCTGTGGGTTTCGTCGACTAATGAAAAACTGTTTTTT. The encoded protein is CASSQDLWVSSTNEKLFF.

The chain has TRBV19 and TRBJ2-1, with 8 bases identical to TRBD1. The CDR3 length is 14 residues. V dropped 8 bases and J dropped 4; count of bases not matched to a gene: 7. Germline V CDR1 and CDR2: LNHDA, SQIVND (reference sequence). CDR3 nucleotides: TGTGCCAGTGGGGCGGGACAGGCGTACAATGAGCAGTTCTTC. It translates to CASGAGQAYNEQFF.

The V and J genes are TRBV6-1 and TRBJ2-3; D possibly corresponds to TRBD2 (6 bases). From germline, CDR1 is MNHNS and CDR2 SASEGT. CDR3 length: 13 residues. V dropped 10 bases and J dropped 2 bases, with 13 bases sitting between them. CDR3 protein: CATGGLATDTQYF. CDR3 DNA sequence: TGTGCCACCGGGGGACTTGCCACAGATACGCAGTATTTT.

The V gene is TRBV19, the J gene TRBJ2-7; the D is unclear. Trimming removed 7 bases from V and 2 bases from J, with 15 bases in between. CDR1 is LNHDA and CDR2 is SQIVND in the germline V gene (reference sequence). The CDR3 spans 14 residues. The CDR3 nucleotides read TGTGCCAGTACCTCCAACCTCGGGCCCTACGAGCAGTACTTC. Its protein product is CASTSNLGPYEQYF.

V and J are TRBV6-5 and TRBJ2-1; the D is unclear. Trimming removed 5 bases at V and 6 bases at J, with 14 bases between. This CDR3 spans 14 amino acids. Germline values: CDR1 MNHEY, CDR2 SVGAGI. CDR3 in DNA: TGTGCCAGCAGTCCGACCTTTAACCCCAATGAGCAGTTCTTC. This codes for CASSPTFNPNEQFF.

The V call is TRBV5-4, the J call TRBJ2-7; TRBD2 matches at 8 bases. The V gene end was trimmed by 4 bases and the J gene end by 4 bases; junction bases not matched to a gene: 4. Germline V gene lookup returns CDR1 SGHNT and CDR2 YYREEE (reference sequence). The CDR3 runs 13 residues. CDR3 in DNA: TGTGCCAGCAGCCGGGGACTAGAGTACGAGCAGTACTTC. Protein sequence: CASSRGLEYEQYF.

V and J are TRBV5-8 and TRBJ2-1, with unresolved D. The CDR3 covers 17 residues. V lost 5 bases to trimming and J lost 0 bases, with 18 bases between them. The germline CDR1 and CDR2 sequences are SGHTS and YDEGEE. This chain's CDR3 is CASRKSRLPYSYNEQFF. The CDR3 nucleotides are TGTGCCAGCAGGAAGTCCAGGCTACCGTACTCCTACAATGAGCAGTTCTTC.

The chain recombines TRBV5-6 with TRBJ2-2; D is unclear. Trimming took off 4 bases at V and 3 bases at J, with 7 bases between the two ends. Germline CDR1 SGHDT, CDR2 YYEEEE. There are 13 residues in the CDR3. The CDR3 DNA reads as TGTGCCAGCAGCCCAGACTACACCGGGGAGCTGTTTTTT. Encoded protein: CASSPDYTGELFF.

This clone has a single count. Sequence at one end of the junction differs from germline and may be a read error. This chain uses TRBV7-7 with TRBJ2-2, with 9 bases matching TRBD1. The CDR3 loop spans 14 amino acids. Looked up from germline, CDR1 is SSHAT and CDR2 is FNYEAQ (reference sequence). This CDR3 is CASSRDREAGELFF. CDR3 sequence (DNA): TGTGCTAGCAGTCGGGACAGGGAAGCCGGGGAGCTGTTTTTT.

The chain recombines TRBV10-1 with TRBJ1-2, with no clear D. The CDR3 contains 13 residues. V was trimmed by 0 bases and J by 4 bases, leaving 6 bases between them. In germline, CDR1 is WNHNN, CDR2 SYGVQD (reference sequence). CDR3 protein: CASSESDGYGYTF. The DNA of the CDR3 is TGCGCCAGCAGTGAGTCGGACGGCTATGGCTACACCTTC.

V gene TRBV6-6 combines with J gene TRBJ2-3, with TRBD2 matching 9 bases. The trim removed 6 bases at V and 4 bases at J, leaving 5 bases unmatched. Germline loops: CDR1 MNHNY, CDR2 SVGAGI (reference sequence). CDR3 length equals 14 residues. CDR3 in DNA: TGTGCCAGCAGGATAGCGGGAGCGTCAGATACGCAGTATTTT. Translated: CASRIAGASDTQYF.

The CDR3 DNA reads TGTGCCACCAGCAGAAACTCCGGGAATGAGCAGTTCTTC. This codes for CATSRNSGNEQFF. The chain has TRBV15 and TRBJ2-1, with unresolved D. V was cut by 2 bases and J by 7 bases, with 9 bases left in between. The length of the CDR3 is 13 residues. Germline V lookup: CDR1 LNHNV, CDR2 YYDKDF (reference sequence).

V and J are TRBV5-1 and TRBJ1-1; D possibly corresponds to TRBD1 (5 bases). This CDR3 spans 15 amino acids. Deletions cut 4 bases from V and 5 bases from J, with 18 bases between. CDR1 SGHRS and CDR2 YFSETQ come from the germline V gene. The CDR3 DNA reads TGCGCCAGCAGCCCCGCGATGGTGAGGGGAACTGAAGCTTTCTTT. Translated: CASSPAMVRGTEAFF.

CDR3 protein: CASKRDNSYEQYF. CDR3 coding DNA: TGTGCCAGCAAACGGGACAACTCCTACGAGCAGTACTTC. The chain has TRBV2 and TRBJ2-7, with D tentatively TRBD1 (6 bases). There are 13 residues in the CDR3. Germline V lookup: CDR1 SNHLY, CDR2 FYNNEI. The germline V and J ends were trimmed by 7 bases and 0 bases, with 10 bases remaining between them. Full variable domain (missing parts from reference TRBV2 and TRBJ2-7): EPEVTQTPSHQVTQMGQEVILRCVPISNHLYFYWYRQILGQKVEFLVSFYNNEISEKSEIFDDQFSVERPDGSNFTLKIRSTKLEDSAMYFCASKRDNSYEQYFGPGTRLTVT.

This clone was detected a few times. V gene TRBV7-8 combines with J gene TRBJ2-5; D unclear. V shed 5 bases and J shed 4 bases, with 5 bases lying between them. Germline V gene sequence: CDR1 SGHVS, CDR2 FQNEAQ. This CDR3 has 11 residues. The DNA for the CDR3 is TGTGCCAGCAGCCCGAGAGAGACCCAGTACTTC. This gives the protein CASSPRETQYF.